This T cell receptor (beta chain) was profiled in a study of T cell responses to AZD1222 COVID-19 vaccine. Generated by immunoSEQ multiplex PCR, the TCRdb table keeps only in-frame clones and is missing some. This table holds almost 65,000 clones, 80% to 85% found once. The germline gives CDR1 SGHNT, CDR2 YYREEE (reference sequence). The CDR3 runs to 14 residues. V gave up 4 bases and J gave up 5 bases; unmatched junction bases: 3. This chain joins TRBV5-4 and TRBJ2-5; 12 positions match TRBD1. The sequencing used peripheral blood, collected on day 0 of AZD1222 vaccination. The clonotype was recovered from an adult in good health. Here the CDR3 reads CASSRDRGLETQYF. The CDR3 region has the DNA TGTGCCAGCAGCAGGGACAGGGGGCTGGAGACCCAGTACTTC.